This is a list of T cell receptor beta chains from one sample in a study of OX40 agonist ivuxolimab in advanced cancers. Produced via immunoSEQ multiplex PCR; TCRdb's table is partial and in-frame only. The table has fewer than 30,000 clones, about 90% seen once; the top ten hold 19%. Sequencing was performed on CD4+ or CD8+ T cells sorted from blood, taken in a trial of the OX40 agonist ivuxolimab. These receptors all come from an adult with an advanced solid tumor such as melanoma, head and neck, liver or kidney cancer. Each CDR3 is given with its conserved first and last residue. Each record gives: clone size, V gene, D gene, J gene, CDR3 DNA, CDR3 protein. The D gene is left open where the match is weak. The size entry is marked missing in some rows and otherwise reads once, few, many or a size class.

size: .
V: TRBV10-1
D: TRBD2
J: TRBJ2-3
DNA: TGCGCCAGCAGTGAGGAGGGGAGGGCAGATACGCAGTATTTT
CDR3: CASSEEGRADTQYF

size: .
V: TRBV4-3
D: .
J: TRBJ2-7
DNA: TGCGCCAGCAGCCAAGATGCCAGGGAGGCCTACGAGCAGTACTTC
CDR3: CASSQDAREAYEQYF

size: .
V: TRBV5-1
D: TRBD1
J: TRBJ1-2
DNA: TGCGCCAGCAGCTTGGCGGGACAGGGTGGGACTAACTATGGCTACACCTTC
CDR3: CASSLAGQGGTNYGYTF

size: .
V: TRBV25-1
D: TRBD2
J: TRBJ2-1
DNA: TGTGCCAGCAGTGACCCTCGACTAGCGGAGTCCAATGAGCAGTTCTTC
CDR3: CASSDPRLAESNEQFF

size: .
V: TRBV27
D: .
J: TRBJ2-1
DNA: TGTGCCAGCAGGAGTAGCTCCTACAATGAGCAGTTCTTC
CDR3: CASRSSSYNEQFF

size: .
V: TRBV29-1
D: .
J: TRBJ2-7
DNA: TGCAGCGTTGGGGATAGGGTCTCCTACGAGCAGTACTTC
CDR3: CSVGDRVSYEQYF

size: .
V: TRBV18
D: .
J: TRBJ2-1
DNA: TGTGCCAGCTCACCTCCGGCGGACAATGAGCAGTTCTTC
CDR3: CASSPPADNEQFF

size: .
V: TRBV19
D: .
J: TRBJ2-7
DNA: TGTGCCAGTAGTGAGGGCACCTACGAGCAGTACTTC
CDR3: CASSEGTYEQYF

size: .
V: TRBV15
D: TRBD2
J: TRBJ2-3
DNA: TGTGCCACCAGCAGTACTAGCGGGATTTACACAGATACGCAGTATTTT
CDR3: CATSSTSGIYTDTQYF

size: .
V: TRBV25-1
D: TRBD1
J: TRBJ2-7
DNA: TGTGCCAGCAGTGCGGACCGGGACAGTTATAACGAGCAGTACTTC
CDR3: CASSADRDSYNEQYF

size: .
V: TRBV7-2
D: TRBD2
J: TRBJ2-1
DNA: TGTGCCAGCATCCTGAGTGGGACTAGCGGGAGTAATATAGGTGAGCAGTTCTTC
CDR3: CASILSGTSGSNIGEQFF

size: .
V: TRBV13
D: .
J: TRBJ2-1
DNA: TGTGCCAGCCCGTCGGGGGCTGGGGACTACAATGAGCAGTTCTTC
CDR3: CASPSGAGDYNEQFF

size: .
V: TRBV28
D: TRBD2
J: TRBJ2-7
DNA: TGTGCCAGCAGTGGCAAAGCGGGGTTGGCCTACGAGCAGTACTTC
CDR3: CASSGKAGLAYEQYF

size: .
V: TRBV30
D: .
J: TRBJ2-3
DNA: TGTGCCTGGAGTCACACAGGTCCTCCACAGTATTTT
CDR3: CAWSHTGPPQYF

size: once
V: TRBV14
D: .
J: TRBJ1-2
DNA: TGTGCCAGCAGCCAAGATTTTAGGTCCGGGACTTACTATGGCTACACCTTC
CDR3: CASSQDFRSGTYYGYTF

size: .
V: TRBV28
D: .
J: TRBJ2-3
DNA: TGTGCCAGCAGGCGTTTACGCCCAACAGATACGCAGTATTTT
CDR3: CASRRLRPTDTQYF

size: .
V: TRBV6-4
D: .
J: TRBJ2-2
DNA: TGTGCCAGCAGTGACTCGCCAGGGCACGGGGAGCTGTTTTTT
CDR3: CASSDSPGHGELFF

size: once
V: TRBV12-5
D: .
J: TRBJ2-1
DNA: TGTGCTAGTGGTTTGGTTTGGCCGCAGTTCTTC
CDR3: CASGLVWPQFF

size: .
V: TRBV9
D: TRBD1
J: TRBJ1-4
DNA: TGTGCCAGCAGCGGACTTAATCATGGGACAGGGAATGAAAAACTGTTTTTT
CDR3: CASSGLNHGTGNEKLFF

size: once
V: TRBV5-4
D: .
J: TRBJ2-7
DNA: TGTGCCAGCAGAAGGGCGGTGGAATTAACTAATCACCAGGAGCAGTACTTC
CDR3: CASRRAVELTNHQEQYF

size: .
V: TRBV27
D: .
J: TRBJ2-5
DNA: TGTGCCAGCAGTGAGGGAGCGGGTTTGGCAGAGACCCAGTACTTC
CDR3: CASSEGAGLAETQYF

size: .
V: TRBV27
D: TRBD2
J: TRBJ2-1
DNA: TGTGCCAGCAGTTTATACCAGGGACTAGCGGGAGGGTACACGGGCAATGAGCAGTTCTTC
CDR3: CASSLYQGLAGGYTGNEQFF

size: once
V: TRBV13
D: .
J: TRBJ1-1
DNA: TGTGCCAGCAGCCTAGCGAACACTGAAGCTTTCTTT
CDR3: CASSLANTEAFF

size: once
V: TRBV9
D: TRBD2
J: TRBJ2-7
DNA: TGTGCCAGCAGCCGACTAGCGGGGGGCCTTTACGAGCAGTACTTC
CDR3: CASSRLAGGLYEQYF

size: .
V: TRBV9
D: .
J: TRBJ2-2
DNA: TGTGCCAGCAGCGTCGGCACCGGGGAGCTGTTTTTT
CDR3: CASSVGTGELFF

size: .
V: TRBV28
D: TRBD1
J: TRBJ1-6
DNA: TGTGCCAGCAGTTTAACCGGGACAGGGTCTTCACCCCTCCACTTT
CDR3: CASSLTGTGSSPLHF

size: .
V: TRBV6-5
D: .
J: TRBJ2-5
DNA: TGTGCCAGCAGTTACTCGGGGACTCTAGAGACCCAGTACTTC
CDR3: CASSYSGTLETQYF

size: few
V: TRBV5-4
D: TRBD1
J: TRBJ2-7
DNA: TGTGCCAGCGGGGACAGGGCCCACGAGCAGTACTTC
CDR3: CASGDRAHEQYF

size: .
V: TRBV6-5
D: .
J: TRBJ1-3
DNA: TGTGCCAGCAGTAGTACTGGAAACACCATATATTTT
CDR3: CASSSTGNTIYF

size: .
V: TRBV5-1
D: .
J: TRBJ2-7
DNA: TGCGCCAGCAGCACTCAGACCACACCGTACGAGCAGTACTTC
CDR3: CASSTQTTPYEQYF

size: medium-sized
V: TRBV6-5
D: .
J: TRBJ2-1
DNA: TGTGCCAGCAGTTACTCGATGAGCAATGAGCAGTTCTTC
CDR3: CASSYSMSNEQFF

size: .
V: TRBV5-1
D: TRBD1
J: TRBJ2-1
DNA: TGCGCCAGCAGCGATGGACAGGGCTTGGATGAGCAGTTCTTC
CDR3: CASSDGQGLDEQFF

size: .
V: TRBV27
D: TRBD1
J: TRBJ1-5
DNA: TGTGCCAGCAGTTCAGGGGGGGCGGGTCAGCCCCAGCATTTT
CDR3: CASSSGGAGQPQHF

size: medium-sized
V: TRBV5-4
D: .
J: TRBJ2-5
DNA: TGTGCCAGCACCCTGCCGGGACACCGCCAAGAGACCCAGTACTTC
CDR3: CASTLPGHRQETQYF

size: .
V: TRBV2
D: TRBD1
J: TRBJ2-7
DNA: TGTGCCAGCAGTGGTCTTCAGGGGGCCGGGTACGAGCAGTACTTC
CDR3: CASSGLQGAGYEQYF

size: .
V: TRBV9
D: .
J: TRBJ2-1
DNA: TGTGCCAGCAGCAAGGGTGGCTCCTACAATGAGCAGTTCTTC
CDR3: CASSKGGSYNEQFF

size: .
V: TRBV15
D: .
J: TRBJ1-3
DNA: TGTGCCACCAGCAGAGTTGGTGGTGGAAACACCATATATTTT
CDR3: CATSRVGGGNTIYF